The 16 T cell receptor beta chains in this list originate from one sample, sequenced in a study of blood T cell repertoires in COVID-19. Sequencing used immunoSEQ multiplex PCR; TCRdb keeps in-frame clones, though not all of them. The repertoire has about 270,000 clones, around nine tenths of them found once; the top ten carry approximately 10%. Sequencing was performed on peripheral blood. The receptors were gathered from a man aged 35-49 years with active or convalescent COVID-19.

This clone was observed a few times. The chain is built from TRBV30 and TRBJ1-1; 7 bases map to TRBD1. Germline-derived CDR1 and CDR2 are GTSNPN and SVGIG (reference sequence). The CDR3 consists of 13 residues. The J segment lost 5 bases and the V segment lost 6 bases, leaving 9 bases of the junction unmatched. The DNA for the CDR3 is TGTGCCTGCCGTAACAGGGGTGGGACTGAAGCTTTCTTT. It encodes CACRNRGGTEAFF.

DNA of the CDR3: TGCGCCAGCAGCCCCGGGACTAGCGGGAGAAGGGTCGATGAGCAGTTCTTC. Its protein is CASSPGTSGRRVDEQFF. This rearrangement joins TRBV5-1 to TRBJ2-1, with TRBD2 matching 14 bases. The germline gives CDR1 SGHRS, CDR2 YFSETQ. Germline trimming cut 4 bases from V and 8 bases from J; bases unmatched to any gene: 11. The CDR3 spans 17 residues.

This clone came up a few times. The rearrangement uses TRBV24-1 and TRBJ1-1; TRBD1 matches at 9 bases. CDR1 and CDR2 from the germline V gene are KGHDR and SFDVKD. After removal of 7 bases from V and 11 bases from J, the junction contained 10 bases not matched to a gene. The CDR3 runs to 13 residues. The CDR3 DNA is TGTGCCACCAGATCAGCTGGGGACAGGGCGGCTTTCTTT. Protein product: CATRSAGDRAAFF.

The CDR3 here is CASSDYSGNTIYF. CDR3 in DNA: TGTGCCAGCAGTGATTACTCTGGAAACACCATATATTTT. This chain links TRBV6-1 with TRBJ1-3; no reliable D call. The CDR3 runs 13 residues. Trimming took 3 bases from V and 0 from J, leaving 3 bases between them. Germline assignment: CDR1 MNHNS and CDR2 SASEGT.

V usage is TRBV5-6 and J usage is TRBJ1-1, with D perhaps TRBD1 (5 bases). This CDR3 region has 14 residues. The V gene's germline CDR1 is SGHDT and CDR2 YYEEEE. The ends were cut back, 0 bases at V and 0 bases at J, with 6 bases in the middle. As DNA, the CDR3 is TGTGCCAGCAGCTTGGGACAGATGAACACTGAAGCTTTCTTT. This gives the protein CASSLGQMNTEAFF.

The J gene is TRBJ1-5, the V gene TRBV10-2; D possibly corresponds to TRBD1 (5 bases). This CDR3 spans 14 amino acids. Germline assignment: CDR1 WSHSY and CDR2 SAAADI. The V end lost 0 bases, the J end lost 4 bases, and 7 bases lay between the germline ends. The CDR3 loop reads CASSESGVNQPQHF. The CDR3 region has the DNA TGCGCCAGCAGTGAGTCAGGGGTAAATCAGCCCCAGCATTTT.

The chain employs TRBV3-1 (or the pseudogene TRBV3-2) and TRBJ2-5; possible D gene TRBD1, 6 bases. Germline V gives CDR1 LGHDT, CDR2 YNNKEL (reference sequence). Trimming left V 1 base short and J 3 bases short, with 12 bases between. The length of the CDR3 is 15 residues. The CDR3 coding sequence is TGTGCCAGCAGCCAAGGCCCGAGGACAGAAGAGACCCAGTACTTC. Translating gives CASSQGPRTEETQYF.

This clone was seen a single time. The rearrangement links TRBV18 to TRBJ2-3; D perhaps matches TRBD2 (5 bases). The CDR3 is 15 residues long. In germline, CDR1 is KGHSH, CDR2 LQKENI. V lost 4 bases and J 0 bases, leaving 11 bases between the germline ends. CDR3 nucleotides: TGTGCCAGCTCACTCGCTAGCACCAGCACAGATACGCAGTATTTT. This gives the protein CASSLASTSTDTQYF. The full variable domain, completed using reference TRBV18 and TRBJ2-3, is NAGVMQNPRHLVRRRGQEARLRCSPMKGHSHVYWYRQLPEEGLKFMVYLQKENIIDESGMPKERFSAEFPKEGPSILRIQQVVRGDSAAYFCASSLASTSTDTQYFGPGTRLTVL.

This clone was detected once. This sequence joins TRBV15 and TRBJ2-3; D perhaps matches TRBD2 (6 bases). The CDR3 has 14 amino acids. Germline V gene sequence: CDR1 LNHNV, CDR2 YYDKDF (reference sequence). The V end lost 3 bases, the J end lost 3 bases, and 10 bases lay between the germline ends. The CDR3 sequence: CATSSPGGTDTQYF. The CDR3 nucleotides read TGTGCCACCAGCAGTCCTGGGGGGACAGATACGCAGTATTTT.

The chain combines TRBV28 with TRBJ1-2; 8 bases line up with TRBD1. The CDR3 has 15 residues. From germline, CDR1 is MDHEN and CDR2 SYDVKM. With V trimmed by 2 bases and J by 4 bases, 6 bases remained unmatched. CDR3 bases: TGTGCCAGCAGTTTAAGACAGGGGCAATTCTATGGCTACACCTTC. Its translation: CASSLRQGQFYGYTF.

The chain links TRBV6-6 to TRBJ2-1; unclear D gene. Per germline, CDR1 MNHNY and CDR2 SVGAGI (reference sequence). Trimming took off 0 bases at V and 10 bases at J, with 19 bases between the two ends. The CDR3 consists of 16 residues. The CDR3 region is CASSYSSGLTDGEQFF. The CDR3 DNA sequence: TGTGCCAGCAGTTACTCGTCGGGTCTCACGGATGGGGAGCAGTTCTTC.

The chain recombines TRBV28 with TRBJ1-2, with D unresolved. The CDR3 has 13 residues. Germline assignment: CDR1 MDHEN and CDR2 SYDVKM. V was pared by 6 bases and J by 8 bases, with 16 bases between. The CDR3 sequence: CASRRPRVEGYTF. The CDR3 region has the DNA TGTGCCAGCAGACGACCCCGGGTTGAAGGCTACACCTTC.

At least ten counts were recorded for this clone. The chain joins TRBV19 to TRBJ1-6; D possibly corresponds to TRBD1 (6 bases). Germline V gene data show CDR1 as LNHDA and CDR2 as SQIVND (reference sequence). The CDR3 is made up of 14 amino acids. V lost 3 bases to trimming and J lost 6 bases, with 9 bases between them. The CDR3 here is CASSMSDSNSPLHF. CDR3 DNA sequence: TGTGCCAGTAGTATGTCGGACAGTAATTCACCCCTCCACTTT.

This chain links TRBV7-6 with TRBJ1-2, with D unresolved. Germline lookup yields CDR1 SGHVS and CDR2 FNYEAQ. The CDR3 is 16 amino acids. V lost 5 bases and J 4 bases, leaving 20 bases between the germline ends. The CDR3 sequence is CASSPEASPYLYGYTF. The CDR3 DNA reads as TGTGCCAGCAGCCCTGAGGCTTCTCCCTACCTCTATGGCTACACCTTC.

This chain connects TRBV29-1 to TRBJ2-1; 9 bases match TRBD1. This CDR3 spans 14 amino acids. J lost 3 bases, V lost 4 bases, and 4 bases had no gene match. Germline V gene data show CDR1 as SQVTM and CDR2 as ANQGSEA. The CDR3 bases are TGCAGCGTTGGTGGGACAGGGTACTACAATGAGCAGTTCTTC. Translated, it gives CSVGGTGYYNEQFF.

This clone has a handful of counts. V gene TRBV24-1 combines with J gene TRBJ2-2, with D possibly being TRBD2 (5 bases). The germline V gene encodes CDR1 KGHDR and CDR2 SFDVKD. The germline V and J ends were trimmed by 7 bases and 4 bases, with 12 bases remaining between them. The CDR3 is 14 residues long. The CDR3 region is CATRTGSTTGELFF. For the CDR3, the DNA is TGTGCCACCAGGACGGGGTCGACCACCGGGGAGCTGTTTTTT.